Shown below are 30 T cell receptor beta chains from a single sample sequenced in a study of cytotoxic CD8 clonotypes in ibrutinib-treated CLL. Profiled with immunoSEQ multiplex PCR; TCRdb holds only in-frame clones, not every one. The sample lists 90,000 to 100,000 clones, around 80% occurring once. Here the sequenced sample was PBMCs, taken after 12 months of ibrutinib treatment. These receptors were obtained from a human donor with chronic lymphocytic leukemia.

V is TRBV29-1 and J is TRBJ1-1, with 7 bases fitting TRBD1. Germline lookup yields CDR1 SQVTM and CDR2 ANQGSEA. The V gene end was trimmed by 6 bases and the J gene end by 7 bases; junction bases not matched to a gene: 11. The CDR3 totals 13 residues. The CDR3 here is CSVTRMGQREAFF. CDR3 nucleotide sequence: TGCAGCGTGACACGAATGGGACAGCGTGAAGCTTTCTTT.

V gene TRBV28 combines with J gene TRBJ1-2, with D possibly being TRBD1 (5 bases). Germline V gene sequence: CDR1 MDHEN, CDR2 SYDVKM. Trimming pared 5 bases from V and 8 bases from J, leaving 15 bases between. CDR3 length: 13 residues. CDR3 DNA sequence: TGTGCCAGCAGTCATTCCCTTGAGGGGGGCTACACCTTC. Encoded protein: CASSHSLEGGYTF.

The chain has TRBV5-6 and TRBJ2-5; no firm D call. Trimming shortened V by 1 base and J by 5 bases, and 9 bases separated the two germline ends. The CDR3 runs 13 residues. CDR1 is SGHDT and CDR2 is YYEEEE in the germline V gene. The CDR3 protein is CASSLTVGETQYF. The CDR3 coding sequence is TGTGCCAGCAGCTTGACCGTGGGGGAGACCCAGTACTTC.

J is TRBJ2-3 and V is TRBV11-3, with D uncertain. This CDR3 has 14 amino acids. V was clipped by 2 bases and J by 1 base, with 7 bases between them. Per germline, CDR1 SGHNT and CDR2 YENEEA. CDR3 amino acids: CASSLSVGTDTQYF. The CDR3 bases are TGTGCCAGCAGCTTAAGCGTGGGCACAGATACGCAGTATTTT.

This chain's CDR3 is CASSEGAEGGAQYF. Here the CDR3 DNA reads TGTGCCAGCAGTGAGGGAGCAGAGGGGGGGGCGCAGTACTTC. The V gene is TRBV6-4, the J gene TRBJ2-7; perhaps TRBD2 as D (7 bases). Trimming took 3 bases from V and 9 from J, leaving 18 bases between them. The CDR3 runs 14 residues. Looked up from germline, CDR1 is MRHNA and CDR2 is SNTAGT.

The chain carries TRBV14 and TRBJ1-4; TRBD1 might be the D (6 bases). The CDR3 length is 18 residues. Trimming left V 5 bases short and J 3 bases short, with 22 bases between. The germline gives CDR1 SGHDN, CDR2 FVKESK. CDR3 coding DNA: TGTGCCAGCAGCGAGCGTAAGGGGGTTGGTCCCGCTAATGAAAAACTGTTTTTT. Its protein product is CASSERKGVGPANEKLFF.

The chain links TRBV6-5 to TRBJ1-2; the D gene is possibly TRBD1 (5 bases). V was shortened by 6 bases and J by 5 bases, with 16 bases between the two germline ends. The CDR3 is made up of 14 amino acids. CDR1 is MNHEY, CDR2 SVGAGI, per germline. DNA for the CDR3: TGTGCCAGCAGCTCCACGACAGCCCCTTATGGCTACACCTTC. Amino acids: CASSSTTAPYGYTF.

V and J are TRBV7-2 and TRBJ2-2; TRBD2 matches 14 bases. The CDR3 spans 17 residues. Germline V gives CDR1 SGHTA, CDR2 FQGNSA. J was trimmed by 7 bases and V by 3 bases; bases with no gene match: 7. The chain's CDR3 is CASSLTSGGAFGGELFF. The CDR3 DNA sequence: TGTGCCAGCAGCTTGACTAGCGGGGGGGCCTTCGGCGGGGAGCTGTTTTTT.

This chain connects TRBV5-5 to TRBJ1-5, with unresolved D. Germline values: CDR1 SGHKS, CDR2 YYEKEE (reference sequence). There are 15 residues in the CDR3. With 3 bases removed from V and 0 bases from J, the gap between germline ends came to 10 bases. The CDR3 DNA reads TGTGCCAGCAGCTCCACCGCGGATAGCAATCAGCCCCAGCATTTT. Translated: CASSSTADSNQPQHF.

This clone was found a few times. The chain carries TRBV30 and TRBJ1-2; tentatively, D is TRBD1 (6 bases). V shed 7 bases and J shed 4 bases, with 10 bases lying between them. The CDR3 has 11 amino acids. CDR1 GTSNPN and CDR2 SVGIG come from the germline V gene (reference sequence). The CDR3 loop is CAYQGFYGYTF. In nucleotides, the CDR3 is TGTGCCTACCAGGGGTTCTATGGCTACACCTTC.

The genes are TRBV2 and TRBJ1-1; the D gene is possibly TRBD1 (5 bases). In germline, CDR1 is SNHLY, CDR2 FYNNEI. This CDR3 comprises 14 residues. Trimming removed 2 bases at V and 5 bases at J, with 12 bases between. This chain's CDR3 is CASSEKEGRTEAFF. In DNA form, the CDR3 reads TGTGCCAGCAGTGAAAAGGAGGGGAGGACTGAAGCTTTCTTT.

The rearrangement links TRBV5-1 to TRBJ2-3; D possibly corresponds to TRBD2 (5 bases). Germline CDR1 is SGHRS and CDR2 is YFSETQ. Trimming stripped 3 bases from V and 7 bases from J, with 12 bases between. This CDR3 region has 13 residues. The CDR3 coding sequence is TGCGCCAGCAGCTCGCAATCTAGCAATACGCAGTATTTT. Its protein is CASSSQSSNTQYF.

The rearrangement uses TRBV28 and TRBJ2-7; no clear D gene. Germline loops: CDR1 MDHEN, CDR2 SYDVKM. Trimming took off 3 bases at V and 3 bases at J, with 12 bases between the two ends. This CDR3 has 14 residues. The CDR3 protein is CASSFRPPDYEQYF. CDR3 coding DNA: TGTGCCAGCAGTTTTAGGCCCCCTGACTACGAGCAGTACTTC.

The rearrangement uses TRBV11-3 and TRBJ2-1; D gene uncertain. The CDR3 is made up of 17 amino acids. Germline V gene lookup returns CDR1 SGHNT and CDR2 YENEEA. V was clipped by 1 base and J by 9 bases, with 22 bases between them. The DNA for the CDR3 is TGTGCCAGCAGCTTAGGTTCTAGTAAACGGGCGTTAGGTGAGCAGTTCTTC. It encodes CASSLGSSKRALGEQFF.

In this sample, this clone turned up once. The V and J genes are TRBV6-6 and TRBJ1-5; D is unresolved. Germline CDR1 and CDR2: MNHNY and SVGAGI (reference sequence). This CDR3 has 11 amino acids. Trimming shortened V by 8 bases and J by 9 bases, and 11 bases separated the two germline ends. Written as DNA, the CDR3 is TGTGCCAGCGTAGAGGATGGGCCCCAGCATTTT. Its translation is CASVEDGPQHF.

The chain couples TRBV7-9 to TRBJ2-3; 10 bases fit TRBD1. CDR1 is SEHNR, CDR2 FQNEAQ, per germline (reference sequence). J was trimmed by 0 bases and V by 3 bases; bases with no gene match: 6. This CDR3 is 17 amino acids long. DNA for the CDR3: TGTGCCAGCAGCTTGTTACCGGGACAGGGGAGCACAGATACGCAGTATTTT. This translates into CASSLLPGQGSTDTQYF.

Here the CDR3 DNA reads TGTGCCAGCAGGCAGGGAGTAACGGTCAATCAGCCCCAGCATTTT. Protein: CASRQGVTVNQPQHF. V is TRBV6-1 and J is TRBJ1-5; D may be TRBD1 (5 bases). With 6 bases removed from V and 3 bases from J, the gap between germline ends came to 15 bases. The CDR3 totals 15 residues. The germline gives CDR1 MNHNS, CDR2 SASEGT.

The chain couples TRBV27 to TRBJ2-3; no definite D call. This CDR3 is built from 13 residues. Germline V gives CDR1 MNHEY, CDR2 SMNVEV (reference sequence). V lost 6 bases and J 3 bases, leaving 10 bases between the germline ends. The CDR3 loop is CASSFFITDTQYF. In DNA form, the CDR3 reads TGTGCCAGCAGCTTTTTTATTACAGATACGCAGTATTTT.

The chain is built from TRBV6-6 and TRBJ2-7, with D perhaps matching TRBD2 (8 bases). This CDR3 spans 15 amino acids. In germline, CDR1 is MNHNY, CDR2 SVGAGI (reference sequence). The V gene lost 6 bases and the J gene lost 0 bases, with 15 bases spanning the gap. The CDR3 protein is CASSLRGDSSYEQYF. The CDR3 DNA is TGTGCCAGCAGCCTGCGGGGGGACAGCTCCTACGAGCAGTACTTC.

This sequence joins TRBV15 and TRBJ1-5; D is unresolved. V was cut by 3 bases and J by 5 bases, with 17 bases left in between. This CDR3 is built from 16 residues. Germline CDR1 reads LNHNV; CDR2 reads YYDKDF (reference sequence). The CDR3 DNA sequence: TGTGCCACCAGCAGTGAGGGCTGGGAGGGCCATCAGCCCCAGCATTTT. As protein: CATSSEGWEGHQPQHF.

This clone has a single count. The V call is TRBV19, the J call TRBJ2-3, with 9 bases fitting TRBD2. The junction had 15 bases not matched to a gene; V was cut back by 4 bases and J by 4 bases. The germline V gene encodes CDR1 LNHDA and CDR2 SQIVND (reference sequence). There are 18 residues in the CDR3. CDR3 protein: CASSSPRRGGGAPDTQYF. The CDR3 nucleotides read TGTGCCAGTAGTAGCCCGAGGAGAGGCGGGGGGGCTCCAGATACGCAGTATTTT. The complete variable domain, with remaining parts taken from reference TRBV19 and TRBJ2-3, reads DGGITQSPKYLFRKEGQNVTLSCEQNLNHDAMYWYRQDPGQGLRLIYYSQIVNDFQKGDIAEGYSVSREKKESFPLTVTSAQKNPTAFYLCASSSPRRGGGAPDTQYFGPGTRLTVL.

This clone was detected once. The rearrangement uses TRBV5-1 and TRBJ2-5; the D is unclear. V was pared by 0 bases and J by 2 bases, with 8 bases between. This CDR3 contains 14 residues. Germline V gene data show CDR1 as SGHRS and CDR2 as YFSETQ. CDR3 sequence: CASSLARAQETQYF. In DNA form, the CDR3 reads TGCGCCAGCAGCTTGGCTCGGGCACAAGAGACCCAGTACTTC.

The chain employs TRBV10-3 and TRBJ2-1; TRBD2 aligns across 8 bases. The CDR3 runs to 15 residues. V trimming: 6 bases; J trimming: 0 bases; junction bases outside the gene matches: 4. CDR1 is ENHRY and CDR2 is SYGVKD in the germline V gene. CDR3 bases: TGTGCCATCAGGGGCGGGGGGAACTCCTACAATGAGCAGTTCTTC. Translated: CAIRGGGNSYNEQFF.

The gene calls are TRBV12-5 and TRBJ1-6; D perhaps matches TRBD1 (6 bases). The germline V and J ends were trimmed by 5 bases and 6 bases, with 11 bases remaining between them. Germline CDR1 and CDR2: LGHNT and FRNRAP. The CDR3 sequence is 14 residues long. CDR3 DNA: TGTGCTAGTGGTGCGGACAGTGCTAATTCACCCCTCCACTTT. It yields the protein CASGADSANSPLHF.

This clone appeared a few times. The chain carries TRBV7-8 and TRBJ1-2; no clear D gene. V was cut by 2 bases and J by 4 bases, with 20 bases left in between. CDR1 and CDR2 (germline): SGHVS, FQNEAQ. CDR3 size: 17 residues. DNA for the CDR3: TGTGCCAGCAGCTTATTTCAGGCAGGCCCGGCGACCTATGGCTACACCTTC. It translates to CASSLFQAGPATYGYTF. Full variable domain (outside the CDR3, taken from reference TRBV7-8 and TRBJ1-2): GAGVSQSPRYKVAKRGQDVALRCDPISGHVSLFWYQQALGQGPEFLTYFQNEAQLDKSGLPSDRFFAERPEGSVSTLKIQRTQQEDSAVYLCASSLFQAGPATYGYTFGSGTRLTVV.

The chain recombines TRBV18 with TRBJ1-1; D is unresolved. This CDR3 comprises 13 residues. Trimming removed 2 bases at V and 5 bases at J, with 9 bases between. The germline V gene has CDR1 KGHSH and CDR2 LQKENI. In nucleotides, the CDR3 is TGTGCCAGCTCACCAATTCGAGGAACTGAAGCTTTCTTT. It yields the protein CASSPIRGTEAFF.

V usage is TRBV5-1 and J usage is TRBJ2-1; the D call may be TRBD1 or TRBD2 (5 bases each). The CDR3 has 15 amino acids. Germline values: CDR1 SGHRS, CDR2 YFSETQ. Trimming left V 0 bases short and J 7 bases short, with 14 bases between. The CDR3 DNA reads as TGCGCCAGCAGCTTGGGCCTACCTGAGGGGAATGAGCAGTTCTTC. Translation gives CASSLGLPEGNEQFF.

The V call is TRBV5-6, the J call TRBJ1-5; 7 bases fit TRBD1. The germline V gene encodes CDR1 SGHDT and CDR2 YYEEEE. V shed 4 bases and J 3 bases; nucleotides not matched to a gene: 4. CDR3 length: 14 residues. The CDR3 sequence is CASSRGQLNQPQHF. DNA of the CDR3: TGTGCCAGCAGCCGGGGACAGCTCAATCAGCCCCAGCATTTT. Filled out from reference TRBV5-6 and TRBJ1-5, the complete variable domain reads DAGVTQSPTHLIKTRGQQVTLRCSPKSGHDTVSWYQQALGQGPQFIFQYYEEEERQRGNFPDRFSGHQFPNYSSELNVNALLLGDSALYLCASSRGQLNQPQHFGDGTRLSIL.

This chain joins TRBV7-3 and TRBJ2-1, with a possible D match to TRBD1 (7 bases). The CDR3 loop spans 15 amino acids. V lost 3 bases and J 7 bases, leaving 16 bases between the germline ends. The germline V gene encodes CDR1 SGHTA and CDR2 FQGTGA. CDR3 residues: CASSLNPAGGNEQFF. CDR3 DNA sequence: TGTGCCAGCAGCTTGAATCCCGCAGGGGGGAATGAGCAGTTCTTC. The full variable domain, in which reference TRBV7-3 and TRBJ2-1 provide the parts outside the CDR3, is GAGVSQTPSNKVTEKGKYVELRCDPISGHTALYWYRQSLGQGPEFLIYFQGTGAADDSGLPNDRFFAVRPEGSVSTLKIQRTERGDSAVYLCASSLNPAGGNEQFFGPGTRLTVL.

This chain connects TRBV5-1 to TRBJ2-1; 7 bases align to TRBD1. The J segment lost 0 bases and the V segment lost 7 bases, leaving 4 bases of the junction unmatched. Germline V gene lookup returns CDR1 SGHRS and CDR2 YFSETQ. This CDR3 has 14 amino acids. The CDR3 protein is CASSRDSSYNEQFF. The CDR3 coding sequence is TGCGCCAGCTCAAGGGACAGCTCCTACAATGAGCAGTTCTTC.